The 24 T cell receptor beta chains below all came from one sample that was sequenced in a study of T-cell memory formation after mild COVID-19. MiXCR, applied by TCRdb to the 5' RACE reads, yields one record per CDR3 protein. Of 400,000 or so distinct CDR3 sequences listed, over 15% are singletons. The sample taken for sequencing was PBMCs or a T cell subset sorted from them (not recorded which). The receptor source for this set is an adult woman who had mild COVID-19 (a few samples of this study predate the infection). Cell type and time point are not known.

V gene TRBV20-1 combines with J gene TRBJ2-5; maybe TRBD2 (6 bases). CDR3 size: 14 residues. The V end was cut by 5 bases, the J end by 7 bases, with 20 bases between. The germline V gene has CDR1 DFQATT and CDR2 SNEGSKA (reference sequence). The CDR3 region is CSAQLPGTGGTQYF. CDR3 nucleotide sequence: TGCAGTGCTCAACTTCCCGGGACCGGGGGGACCCAGTACTTC.

This clonotype was found a few times. This chain joins TRBV7-2 and TRBJ2-3, with TRBD2 as a possible D gene (6 bases). Germline CDR1 is SGHTA and CDR2 is FQGNSA. CDR3 size: 15 residues. V was cut by 7 bases and J by 0 bases, with 14 bases left in between. The CDR3 loop is CASIGGGTSTDTQYF. In nucleotides, the CDR3 is TGTGCCAGCATCGGCGGCGGGACTAGCACAGATACGCAGTATTTT.

This rearrangement joins TRBV29-1 to TRBJ2-7; 10 positions match TRBD1. V lost 7 bases, J lost 2 bases, and 8 bases stayed unmatched. This CDR3 has 14 amino acids. The germline V gene encodes CDR1 SQVTM and CDR2 ANQGSEA. CDR3 protein: CSAARTGGPYEQYF. The CDR3 DNA reads TGCAGCGCCGCAAGGACAGGGGGTCCCTACGAGCAGTACTTC.

The rearrangement links TRBV29-1 to TRBJ2-3; unclear D gene. In germline, CDR1 is SQVTM, CDR2 ANQGSEA. V gave up 7 bases and J gave up 0 bases, with 14 bases separating them. This CDR3 comprises 14 residues. CDR3 loop: CSATRSPSTDTQYF. CDR3 sequence (DNA): TGCAGCGCCACGCGGAGCCCTAGCACAGATACGCAGTATTTT.

The chain carries TRBV7-3 and TRBJ2-5, with a tentative D call TRBD1 (5 bases). There are 14 residues in the CDR3. Looked up from germline, CDR1 is SGHTA and CDR2 is FQGTGA. V shed 6 bases and J shed 3 bases, with 14 bases lying between them. The CDR3: CASRPQGSEETQYF. The CDR3 DNA follows: TGTGCCAGCAGGCCTCAGGGAAGCGAAGAGACCCAGTACTTC.

This chain uses TRBV7-9 with TRBJ1-2; no clear D gene. The germline gives CDR1 SEHNR, CDR2 FQNEAQ (reference sequence). This CDR3 contains 15 residues. V was clipped by 5 bases and J by 0 bases, with 13 bases between them. The CDR3 reads CASSLSEAANYGYTF. In nucleotides, the CDR3 is TGTGCCAGCAGCCTGAGCGAGGCAGCTAACTATGGCTACACCTTC.

This rearrangement joins TRBV5-5 to TRBJ1-6; D may be TRBD1 (5 bases). The CDR3 length is 15 residues. Trimming shortened V by 5 bases and J by 5 bases, and 14 bases separated the two germline ends. Germline V CDR1 and CDR2: SGHKS, YYEKEE (reference sequence). The CDR3 DNA follows: TGTGCCAGCAGGCTTGGGACGGCCAATAATTCACCCCTCCACTTT. Protein product: CASRLGTANNSPLHF.

This chain joins TRBV18 and TRBJ2-3; 9 bases are a match to TRBD1. Per germline, CDR1 KGHSH and CDR2 LQKENI. The CDR3 has 15 residues. The trim removed 2 bases at V and 5 bases at J, leaving 5 bases unmatched. This chain's CDR3 is CASSPWDRARDTQYF. CDR3 DNA sequence: TGTGCCAGCTCACCATGGGACAGGGCAAGAGATACGCAGTATTTT.

J is TRBJ1-2 and V is TRBV28, with 12 nucleotides matching TRBD1. Germline trimming cut 6 bases from V and 5 bases from J; bases unmatched to any gene: 10. The CDR3 has 16 amino acids. Germline assignment: CDR1 MDHEN and CDR2 SYDVKM. This CDR3 is CASSPGTGGGLYGYTF. DNA for the CDR3: TGTGCCAGCAGCCCGGGGACAGGGGGCGGACTTTATGGCTACACCTTC.

There are a few counts of this clonotype. The J gene is TRBJ2-3, the V gene TRBV7-3; D remains ambiguous. Trimming took off 3 bases at V and 0 bases at J, with 4 bases between the two ends. This CDR3 has 13 amino acids. Germline V gene sequence: CDR1 SGHTA, CDR2 FQGTGA. The CDR3, as DNA: TGTGCCAGCAGCTTCTTGAGCACAGATACGCAGTATTTT. Protein sequence: CASSFLSTDTQYF.

This chain links TRBV5-6 with TRBJ2-7; 8 nucleotides match TRBD1. Germline values: CDR1 SGHDT, CDR2 YYEEEE. This CDR3 region has 14 residues. V lost 1 base and J lost 9; bases outside the gene matches: 9. The CDR3 region is CASSLPGQGGRQYF. The CDR3 DNA reads as TGTGCCAGCAGCTTGCCCGGACAGGGCGGTAGGCAGTACTTC. The variable domain in full, completed from reference TRBV5-6 and TRBJ2-7, reads DAGVTQSPTHLIKTRGQQVTLRCSPKSGHDTVSWYQQALGQGPQFIFQYYEEEERQRGNFPDRFSGHQFPNYSSELNVNALLLGDSALYLCASSLPGQGGRQYFGPGTRLTVT.

This clonotype showed up just a few times. The CDR3 sequence: CASSPSRDRGTEAFF. CDR3 in DNA: TGTGCCAGTAGTCCATCCCGGGACAGGGGCACTGAAGCTTTCTTT. This sequence joins TRBV19 and TRBJ1-1; TRBD1 agrees at 10 bases. V shed 5 bases, J shed 4 bases, and the junction held 7 bases outside the gene matches. The CDR3 covers 15 residues. The germline gives CDR1 LNHDA, CDR2 SQIVND (reference sequence).

In this sample, this clonotype turned up a few times. V gene TRBV19 combines with J gene TRBJ1-1; D gene ambiguous. Trimming took off 7 bases at V and 1 base at J, with 13 bases between the two ends. The CDR3 runs to 14 residues. Germline-derived CDR1 and CDR2 are LNHDA and SQIVND (reference sequence). The CDR3 DNA sequence: TGTGCCAGTACTCACGGTGGAGCGAACACTGAAGCTTTCTTT. Protein: CASTHGGANTEAFF.

The J gene is TRBJ1-2, the V gene TRBV5-1; D is uncertain. The V gene's germline CDR1 is SGHRS and CDR2 YFSETQ. There are 13 residues in the CDR3. V gave up 2 bases and J gave up 8 bases, with 13 bases separating them. The CDR3 DNA reads TGCGCCAGCAGCTTCGATAGCCGGGGAGGCTACACCTTC. The encoded protein is CASSFDSRGGYTF.

This chain connects TRBV9 to TRBJ1-4, with TRBD1 identical over 7 bases. Per germline, CDR1 SGDLS and CDR2 YYNGEE. The CDR3 has 14 amino acids. V trimming: 3 bases; J trimming: 7 bases; junction bases outside the gene matches: 6. The CDR3 nucleotides read TGTGCCAGCAGCGCGACAGGGTGGGGTGAAAAACTGTTTTTT. Protein sequence: CASSATGWGEKLFF.

The rearrangement links TRBV4-1 to TRBJ2-2; 12 bases agree with TRBD1. The ends lost 5 bases at V and 1 base at J; junction bases unmatched: 17. This CDR3 is 21 amino acids long. Germline V CDR1 and CDR2: MGHRA, YSYEKL. CDR3 bases: TGCGCCAGCAGCTTCGAAAAATCCGGGACAGGGGGCTCCCTGAACACCGGGGAGCTGTTTTTT. Its protein is CASSFEKSGTGGSLNTGELFF.

This clonotype has just a few counts. The V gene is TRBV15, the J gene TRBJ1-5; a possible D gene is TRBD1 (5 bases). The V gene lost 4 bases and the J gene lost 4 bases, with 17 bases spanning the gap. The CDR3 consists of 16 residues. Looked up from germline, CDR1 is LNHNV and CDR2 is YYDKDF (reference sequence). CDR3 DNA: TGTGCCACCAGCATACCCGAGGGGCTGACTAATCAGCCCCAGCATTTT. Translation gives CATSIPEGLTNQPQHF.

The chain joins TRBV7-9 to TRBJ2-1; 12 nucleotides match TRBD2. The CDR3 length is 15 residues. CDR1 is SEHNR and CDR2 is FQNEAQ in the germline V gene (reference sequence). V lost 3 bases and J lost 10; bases outside the gene matches: 7. The CDR3 protein is CASSFSQLAGGEQFF. Here the CDR3 DNA reads TGTGCCAGCAGCTTCTCCCAACTAGCGGGGGGCGAGCAGTTCTTC.

This clonotype was seen a handful of times. J is TRBJ2-2 and V is TRBV24-1; 9 bases line up with TRBD2. CDR3 size: 18 residues. Germline CDR1 and CDR2: KGHDR and SFDVKD. The J segment lost 5 bases and the V segment lost 6 bases, leaving 15 bases of the junction unmatched. The chain's CDR3 is CATSRVRSAGGRTGELFF. DNA for the CDR3: TGTGCCACCAGTAGAGTGCGTTCGGCGGGAGGGCGTACCGGGGAGCTGTTTTTT.

This chain links TRBV12-3 or TRBV12-4 with TRBJ1-1, with TRBD1 matching over 9 bases. Trimming at V came to 6 bases and at J to 2 bases, leaving 4 bases not matched to a gene. This CDR3 has 14 amino acids. In DNA form, the CDR3 reads TGTGCCAGCAGGGCCACAGGGGGCAACACTGAAGCTTTCTTT. Translated: CASRATGGNTEAFF.

This clonotype was counted between two and nine times. The V call is TRBV7-9, the J call TRBJ2-5; TRBD1 aligns across 7 bases. J lost 0 bases, V lost 3 bases, and 4 bases had no gene match. This CDR3 has 15 residues. Germline CDR1 SEHNR, CDR2 FQNEAQ (reference sequence). The CDR3 is CASSFGTAYQETQYF. CDR3 bases: TGTGCCAGCAGCTTTGGGACAGCCTACCAAGAGACCCAGTACTTC.

The chain employs TRBV20-1 and TRBJ1-1; D unresolved. Germline V lookup: CDR1 DFQATT, CDR2 SNEGSKA (reference sequence). The CDR3 has 12 residues. Trimming removed 6 bases at V and 6 bases at J, with 14 bases between. Here the CDR3 reads CSAPFVGPEAFF. The DNA of the CDR3 is TGCAGTGCCCCCTTCGTTGGGCCTGAAGCTTTCTTT.

V gene TRBV6-6 combines with J gene TRBJ2-2, with TRBD2 matching over 11 bases. CDR1 is MNHNY and CDR2 is SVGAGI in the germline V gene (reference sequence). The CDR3 length is 19 residues. After removal of 2 bases from V and 0 bases from J, the junction contained 8 bases not matched to a gene. The DNA for the CDR3 is TGTGCCAGCAGTTACCTACGGACTAGCGGGTTCGCGAACACCGGGGAGCTGTTTTTT. This sequence encodes CASSYLRTSGFANTGELFF.

This clonotype was counted ten times or more. The chain has TRBV7-2 and TRBJ2-1; D gene ambiguous. The germline V gene has CDR1 SGHTA and CDR2 FQGNSA. The CDR3 runs to 15 residues. Trimming took 5 bases from V and 0 from J, leaving 11 bases between them. In DNA, the CDR3 is TGTGCCAGCAGCGTTCCCCCGAACTCCTACAATGAGCAGTTCTTC. As protein: CASSVPPNSYNEQFF.